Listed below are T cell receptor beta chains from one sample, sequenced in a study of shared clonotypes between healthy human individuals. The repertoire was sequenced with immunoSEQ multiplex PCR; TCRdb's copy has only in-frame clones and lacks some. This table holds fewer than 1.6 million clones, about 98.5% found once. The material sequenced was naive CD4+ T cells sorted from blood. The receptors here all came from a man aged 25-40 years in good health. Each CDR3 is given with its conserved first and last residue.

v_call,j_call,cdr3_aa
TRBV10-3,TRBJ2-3,CAISDIQGSTDTQYF
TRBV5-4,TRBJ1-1,CASSLGDLMNTEAFF
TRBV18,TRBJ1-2,CASSTVGNYGYTF
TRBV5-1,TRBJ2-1,CASSLVDREYNEQFF
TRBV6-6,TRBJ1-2,CASSPLTAGGYGYTF
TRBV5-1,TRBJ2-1,CASSNGTGGPPHNEQFF
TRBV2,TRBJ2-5,CASRSSRIQETQYF
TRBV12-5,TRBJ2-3,CASGLGLAGGLLTDTQYF
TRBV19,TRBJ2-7,CASSISGVASYEQYF
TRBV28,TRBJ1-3,CASSFLTSGNTIYF
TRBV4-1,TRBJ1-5,CASSRQGDGEPQHF
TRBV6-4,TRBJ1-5,CANDRGQQPQHF
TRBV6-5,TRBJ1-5,CASSYSSLVLQPQHF
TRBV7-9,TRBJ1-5,CASSLVDQNQPQHF
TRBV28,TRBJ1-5,CASSPQQGGHQPQHF
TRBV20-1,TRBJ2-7,CSATNPYEQYF
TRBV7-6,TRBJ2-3,CASSLGAGGPTDTQYF
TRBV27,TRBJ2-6,CASRLDRGHSGANVLTF
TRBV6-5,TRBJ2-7,CASKEGSDYEQYF
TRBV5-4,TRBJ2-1,CASSRYTSGSKYNEQFF
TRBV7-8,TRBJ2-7,CASSLSGSSYEQYF
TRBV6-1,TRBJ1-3,CASTTPGNTIYF
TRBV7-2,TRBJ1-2,CASSLSFPPLYGYTF
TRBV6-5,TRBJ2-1,CASKESGSWEQFF
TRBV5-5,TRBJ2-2,CASSWGLAGGPTTGELFF
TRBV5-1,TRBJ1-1,CASSASTGVDTEAFF
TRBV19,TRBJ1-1,CASSIAGTGNTEAFF
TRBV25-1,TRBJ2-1,CASIGEGGYNEQFF
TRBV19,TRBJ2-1,CASSIIRHNEQFF
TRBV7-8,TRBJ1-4,CASSLAKGQGARVEKLFF
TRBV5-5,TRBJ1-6,CASSLTGILNSPLHF
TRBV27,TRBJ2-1,CASSLFSRTSGRVSYNEQFF
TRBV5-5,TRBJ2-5,CASSIPFRGEETQYF
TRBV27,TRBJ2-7,CASSFTISYEQYF
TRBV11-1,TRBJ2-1,CASSFGTDHNEQFF
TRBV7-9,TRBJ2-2,CASSLRRLAGGWTGELFF
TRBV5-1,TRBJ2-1,CASSLGGPSSYNEQFF
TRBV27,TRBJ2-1,CASSLGAGLGNEQFF
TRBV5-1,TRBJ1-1,CASSGDSSRAFF
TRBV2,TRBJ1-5,CASTLDREQPQHF
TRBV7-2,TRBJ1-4,CASSLAGLEKLFF
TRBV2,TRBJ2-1,CASSEVLAGYNEQFF
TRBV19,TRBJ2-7,CASSTGTVPYEQYF
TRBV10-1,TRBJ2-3,CASSESARTDTQYF
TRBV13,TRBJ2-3,CASSIGFADTQYF
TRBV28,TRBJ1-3,CASTMDTSGNTIYF
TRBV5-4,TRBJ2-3,CASSDSPREWTDTQYF
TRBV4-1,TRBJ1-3,CASSARDPVSGNTIYF
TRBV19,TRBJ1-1,CASSIDGGSHGTEAFF
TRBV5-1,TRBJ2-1,CASSFPSGRASSYNEQFF
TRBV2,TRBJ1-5,CASSVTTVLPQHF
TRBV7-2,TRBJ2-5,CASSLFRGQETQYF
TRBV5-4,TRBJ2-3,CASSLRREGPTDTQYF
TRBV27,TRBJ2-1,CASSSRTYYNEQFF
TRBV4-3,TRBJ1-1,CASSQFSPYTEAFF
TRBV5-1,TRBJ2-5,CASSLGQGGLEVQYF
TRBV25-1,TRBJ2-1,CASSDPRQGGTYNEQFF
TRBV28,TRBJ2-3,CASSRQGLSTDTQYF
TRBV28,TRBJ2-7,CASRTSGRSYEQYF
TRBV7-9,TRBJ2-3,CASSLSVERTDTQYF